The 6 T cell receptor beta chains reported below all come from one sample, sequenced in a study of blood T cell repertoires in COVID-19. Repertoires were generated with immunoSEQ multiplex PCR, while TCRdb's copy carries only in-frame clones and drops some. Among tens of thousands of clones listed, roughly 92% were seen once. The sequencing sample was made of peripheral blood. All receptors derive from a man between 70 and 80 years old with active COVID-19.

The chain carries TRBV5-1 and TRBJ2-7; no firm D call. V was shortened by 5 bases and J by 6 bases, with 15 bases between the two germline ends. This CDR3 comprises 13 residues. The germline V gene encodes CDR1 SGHRS and CDR2 YFSETQ. The CDR3 coding sequence is TGCGCCAGCAGATCCGAAAACGAACTCGAGCAGTACGTC. This translates into CASRSENELEQYV.

The rearrangement joins TRBV21-1 to TRBJ2-5; TRBD2, as called in the table, went unchecked against the DNA. TRBV21-1 is a documented pseudogene. The CDR3 covers 14 residues. This chain's CDR3 is CASSKGRGAETQYF. CDR3 coding DNA: TGTGCCAGCAGCAAAGGACGGGGAGCTGAGACCCAGTACTTC.

This clone appeared a single time. The chain uses TRBV5-6 and TRBJ2-7, with 7 bases aligning to TRBD1. After removal of 3 bases from V and 0 bases from J, the junction contained 9 bases not matched to a gene. The germline CDR1 and CDR2 sequences are SGHDT and YYEEEE. The CDR3 is 16 amino acids. CDR3 coding DNA: TGTGCCAGCAGCTACTACGGACAGGTTAGCTCCTACGAGCAGTACTTC. Residues: CASSYYGQVSSYEQYF.

This chain uses TRBV19 with TRBJ1-4; 7 bases match TRBD1. Germline trimming cut 6 bases from V and 5 bases from J; bases unmatched to any gene: 6. CDR1 is LNHDA, CDR2 SQIVND, per germline (reference sequence). The CDR3 covers 14 residues. CDR3 amino acids: CASRTTGINEKLFF. For the CDR3, the DNA is TGTGCCAGTAGGACGACAGGGATAAATGAAAAACTGTTTTTT. Full variable domain (outside the CDR3, taken from reference TRBV19 and TRBJ1-4): DGGITQSPKYLFRKEGQNVTLSCEQNLNHDAMYWYRQDPGQGLRLIYYSQIVNDFQKGDIAEGYSVSREKKESFPLTVTSAQKNPTAFYLCASRTTGINEKLFFGSGTQLSVL.

The chain couples TRBV19 to TRBJ1-4, with no clear D. Germline lookup yields CDR1 LNHDA and CDR2 SQIVND (reference sequence). V dropped 9 bases and J dropped 7 bases, with 3 bases sitting between them. The CDR3 covers 9 residues. The CDR3: CASGEKLFF. The CDR3 DNA sequence: TGTGCCAGCGGTGAAAAACTGTTTTTT.

The chain couples TRBV7-8 to TRBJ1-1, with a weak D call TRBD1 (6 bases). V shed 1 base and J shed 6 bases, with 12 bases lying between them. Looked up from germline, CDR1 is SGHVS and CDR2 is FQNEAQ. This CDR3 is 14 amino acids long. The chain's CDR3 is CASSLGARGAEAFF. As DNA, the CDR3 is TGTGCCAGCAGCTTAGGAGCCAGGGGAGCTGAAGCTTTCTTT.